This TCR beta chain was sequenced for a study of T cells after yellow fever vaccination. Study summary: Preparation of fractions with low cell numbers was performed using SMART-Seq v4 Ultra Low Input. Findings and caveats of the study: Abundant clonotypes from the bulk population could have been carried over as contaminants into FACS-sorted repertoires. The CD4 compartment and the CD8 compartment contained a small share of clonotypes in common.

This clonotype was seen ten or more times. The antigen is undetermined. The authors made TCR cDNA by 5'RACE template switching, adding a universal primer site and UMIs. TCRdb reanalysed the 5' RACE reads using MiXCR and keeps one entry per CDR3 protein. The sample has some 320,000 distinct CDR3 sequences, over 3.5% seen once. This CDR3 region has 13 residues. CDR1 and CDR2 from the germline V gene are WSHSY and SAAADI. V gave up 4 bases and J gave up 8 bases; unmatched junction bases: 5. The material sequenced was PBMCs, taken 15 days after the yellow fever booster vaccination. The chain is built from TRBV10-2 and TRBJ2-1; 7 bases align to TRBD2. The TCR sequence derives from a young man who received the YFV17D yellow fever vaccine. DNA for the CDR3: TGCGCCAGCAGTGGGACTAGTATCGATGAGCAGTTCTTC. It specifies CASSGTSIDEQFF.